These T cell receptor beta chains were read from a single sample in a study of spatial heterogeneity in lung cancer. TCRdb analysed the 5' RACE reads with MiXCR anew, one entry per CDR3 protein. Of around 40,000 distinct CDR3 sequences in the sample, more than 4.5% were seen once. The material sequenced was PBMCs, taken at surgery. The source of these receptors is a female donor with early-stage non-small cell lung cancer. The CDR3 runs from the conserved cysteine through the conserved F or W. D genes are given only for firm matches. Clone sizes are given selectively: once, few, many, or a class where the clone is expanded.

v_gene	j_gene	d_gene	abundance	CDR3aa	CDR3nt
TRBV3-1	TRBJ1-1	NA	few	CASSQVQGLRGTEAFF	TGTGCCAGCAGCCAAGTCCAGGGTCTTAGGGGAACTGAAGCTTTCTTT
TRBV4-1	TRBJ2-3	NA	many	CASSQDAGPSFRYF	TGCGCCAGCAGCCAAGATGCGGGACCATCGTTTCGGTATTTT
TRBV28	TRBJ2-1	NA	few	CASSSLIQKAVDEQFF	TGTGCCAGCAGCTCCCTCATCCAGAAAGCGGTCGATGAGCAGTTCTTC
TRBV7-2	TRBJ2-5	NA	many	CASSLVWTETQYF	TGTGCCAGCAGCTTAGTCTGGACGGAGACCCAGTACTTC
TRBV3-1	TRBJ1-2	NA	many	CASSPAGPLGYTF	TGTGCCAGCAGCCCCGCGGGACCGTTAGGCTACACCTTC
TRBV12-3/TRBV12-4	TRBJ2-4	NA	NA	CASSLRQRKNIQYF	TGTGCCAGCAGTTTACGGCAGAGGAAAAACATTCAGTACTTC
TRBV2	TRBJ1-2	NA	many	CASLHLTRQLPSYGYTF	TGTGCCAGCCTTCATCTAACCCGACAGTTACCCAGCTATGGCTACACCTTC
TRBV5-4	TRBJ1-5	NA	NA	CASSLGGPNQPQHF	TGTGCCAGCAGCTTGGGAGGTCCCAATCAGCCCCAGCATTTT
TRBV20-1	TRBJ1-2	NA	many	CSATRLQGMRGYTF	TGCAGTGCTACGAGACTTCAGGGTATGAGGGGCTACACCTTC
TRBV5-1	TRBJ1-1	NA	many	CASSSADRNTEAFF	TGCGCCAGCAGCTCCGCTGACAGAAACACTGAAGCTTTCTTT
TRBV20-1	TRBJ1-1	NA	few	CSARRTGVSTEAFF	TGCAGTGCTAGACGGACGGGGGTCAGCACTGAAGCTTTCTTT
TRBV6-5	TRBJ1-2	NA	NA	CASSQWDGYGYTF	TGTGCCAGCAGCCAGTGGGACGGTTATGGCTACACCTTC
TRBV11-2	TRBJ2-2	NA	many	CASSWEARNTGELFF	TGTGCCAGCAGCTGGGAAGCCAGGAACACCGGGGAGCTGTTTTTT
TRBV4-2	TRBJ2-2	TRBD2	many	CASSPVGGGANGGELFF	TGTGCCAGCAGCCCCGTCGGCGGGGGGGCCAATGGCGGGGAGCTGTTTTTT
TRBV7-9	TRBJ2-3	NA	few	CASSEVTDTQYF	TGTGCCAGCAGCGAAGTCACAGATACGCAGTATTTT
TRBV11-2	TRBJ2-7	TRBD2	many	CASSSYRGGRGEQYF	TGTGCCAGCAGCTCCTATCGGGGGGGCCGGGGCGAGCAGTACTTC
TRBV20-1	TRBJ2-7	TRBD1	NA	CSARKPGQGEQYF	TGCAGTGCTAGAAAACCGGGACAGGGGGAGCAGTACTTC
TRBV5-6	TRBJ2-2	TRBD2	many	CASSSGGPNTGELFF	TGTGCCAGCAGCAGCGGGGGACCGAACACCGGGGAGCTGTTTTTT
TRBV3-1	TRBJ2-1	NA	many	CASSPTGYSYNEQFF	TGTGCCAGCAGCCCGACCGGCTACTCCTACAATGAGCAGTTCTTC
TRBV11-2	TRBJ2-2	NA	many	CASSSRDESAGELFF	TGTGCCAGCAGCTCCCGGGACGAGTCCGCCGGGGAGCTGTTTTTT
TRBV20-1	TRBJ2-7	NA	many	CSAALGEQYF	TGCAGTGCTGCCCTAGGCGAGCAGTACTTC
TRBV30	TRBJ1-1	NA	many	CAWSHDLNTEAFF	TGTGCCTGGAGCCACGACCTAAACACTGAAGCTTTCTTT
TRBV24-1	TRBJ1-5	NA	many	CATSVSGAGYMGNQPQHF	TGTGCCACCAGTGTTTCGGGCGCGGGATATATGGGCAATCAGCCCCAGCATTTT
TRBV18	TRBJ2-1	TRBD2	NA	CASTQRAGGPHEQFF	TGTGCCAGCACGCAAAGGGCGGGGGGGCCTCATGAGCAGTTCTTC
TRBV2	TRBJ2-2	TRBD1	medium-sized	CASSENRGRDTGELFF	TGTGCCAGCAGTGAAAACAGGGGGCGCGACACCGGGGAGCTGTTTTTT
TRBV7-2	TRBJ2-5	NA	NA	CASSLAQGLGETQYF	TGTGCCAGCAGCTTAGCGCAAGGGTTAGGGGAGACCCAGTACTTC
TRBV2	TRBJ2-2	TRBD1	NA	CASSETGLTGELFF	TGTGCCAGCAGTGAGACAGGGCTCACCGGGGAGCTGTTTTTT
TRBV28	TRBJ1-1	NA	many	CASSLISRAGTTEAFF	TGTGCCAGCAGTTTAATTTCCCGGGCGGGGACCACTGAAGCTTTCTTT
TRBV7-8	TRBJ1-5	NA	few	CASSLGVTYSNQPQHF	TGTGCCAGCAGCTTAGGTGTCACGTATAGCAATCAGCCCCAGCATTTT
TRBV29-1	TRBJ1-2	TRBD1	many	CSSVGDRGGSGYTF	TGCAGCTCTGTCGGTGACAGGGGCGGGAGTGGCTACACCTTC
TRBV29-1	TRBJ1-2	NA	many	CSVDVGGPPSSGYTF	TGCAGCGTTGATGTCGGGGGGCCCCCCTCCTCTGGCTACACCTTC
TRBV27	TRBJ2-1	TRBD2	NA	CASKSSGGRYNEQFF	TGTGCCAGCAAATCATCGGGGGGGCGTTACAATGAGCAGTTCTTC
TRBV5-1	TRBJ2-7	NA	many	CASSWGAGSEQYF	TGCGCCAGCAGCTGGGGGGCGGGCTCCGAGCAGTACTTC
TRBV4-1	TRBJ2-1	TRBD2	few	CASSQTGLAGEQFF	TGCGCCAGCAGCCAAACGGGACTAGCGGGGGAGCAGTTCTTC
TRBV28	TRBJ2-1	NA	NA	CASSSAGLAQEQFF	TGTGCCAGCAGTTCGGCGGGATTAGCACAGGAGCAGTTCTTC
TRBV30	TRBJ2-1	TRBD2	many	CAWVGLAGVGEQFF	TGTGCCTGGGTCGGGCTAGCGGGAGTCGGGGAGCAGTTCTTC
TRBV2	TRBJ1-2	TRBD1	many	CASKSTGEGYGYTF	TGTGCCAGCAAGTCGACAGGGGAGGGCTATGGCTACACCTTC
TRBV3-1	TRBJ2-1	NA	many	CASSQDARYEQFF	TGTGCCAGCAGCCAAGATGCCCGATATGAGCAGTTCTTC
TRBV7-7	TRBJ1-4	NA	many	CASSPSLGTNEKLFF	TGTGCCAGCAGCCCCAGCCTCGGAACTAATGAAAAACTGTTTTTT
TRBV7-2	TRBJ1-1	NA	many	CASRVVDRNTEAFF	TGTGCCAGCAGGGTGGTCGACAGGAACACTGAAGCTTTCTTT